The present T cell receptor (beta chain) was sequenced within a study of T cells in Graves' hyperthyroidism and ophthalmopathy. Study-level points and caveats: Model-based prediction identified ophthalmopathy a median approximately 6.2 months prior to its onset. Most thyroid clonotypes expanded above 0.001 appeared in blood too.

The V gene lost 0 bases and the J gene lost 5 bases, with 14 bases spanning the gap. The CDR3 is made up of 15 amino acids. CDR1 and CDR2 from the germline V gene are SGDLS and YYNGEE. This clonotype has a handful of counts. The target antigen is unknown. Diagnosis relied on clinical symptoms, serum thyroxine and TRAb, thyroid ultrasound and orbital computed tomography. The authors took PBMCs from 7.5 to 10 ml fresh peripheral blood. RNA transcripts provided the source from which TCR beta CDR3 regions were amplified. The HTBI set primed first-round TCR CDR3 RT-PCR. TCRdb re-called the multiplex PCR reads with MiXCR, one entry per CDR3 protein. The profile shows hundreds of thousands of distinct CDR3 sequences, 38% of them singletons.

Material: blood. The V and J genes are TRBV9 and TRBJ1-1; a weak D match, TRBD1 (5 bases). The sequence was obtained from a young man with Graves' hyperthyroidism. The CDR3 loop is CASSVDGGSGTEAFF. Here the CDR3 DNA reads TGTGCCAGCAGCGTAGACGGGGGGTCGGGGACTGAAGCTTTCTTT.